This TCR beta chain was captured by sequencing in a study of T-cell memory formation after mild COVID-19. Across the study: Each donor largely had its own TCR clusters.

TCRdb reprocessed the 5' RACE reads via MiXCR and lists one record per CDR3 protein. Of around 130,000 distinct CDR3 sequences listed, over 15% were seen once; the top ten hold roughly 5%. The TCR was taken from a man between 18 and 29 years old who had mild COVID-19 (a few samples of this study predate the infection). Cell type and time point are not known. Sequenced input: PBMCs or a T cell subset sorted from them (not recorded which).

CDR3 sequence (DNA): TGTGCCAGCAGCTTAGGTAACCGGGACCCGACTGAAGCTTTCTTT. It codes for CASSLGNRDPTEAFF. V and J are TRBV7-9 and TRBJ1-1, with TRBD1 as a possible D gene (5 bases). Germline loops: CDR1 SEHNR, CDR2 FQNEAQ (reference sequence). Trimming left V 1 base short and J 5 bases short, with 14 bases between. CDR3 length equals 15 residues.